The 27 T cell receptor beta chains presented below share a single source sample, sequenced in a study of PD-1 blockade in classical Hodgkin lymphoma. The protocol was immunoSEQ multiplex PCR, while the TCRdb copy is restricted to in-frame clones and leaves out a portion. The sample holds 30,000 or so clones, roughly 82% seen once. Every one of the patients relapsed after autologous stem cell transplantation (brentuximab vedotin exposure was variable). This sample comprised peripheral blood mononuclear cells (PBMCs), obtained at baseline. The receptors here all came from a human donor with classical Hodgkin lymphoma.

The rearrangement links TRBV5-1 to TRBJ2-7; a possible D gene is TRBD1 (5 bases). V was clipped by 4 bases and J by 2 bases, with 13 bases between them. There are 14 residues in the CDR3. The V gene's germline CDR1 is SGHRS and CDR2 YFSETQ. CDR3 nucleotides: TGCGCCAGCAGCATTATCCAGGGTGCCTACGAGCAGTACTTC. Translating it yields CASSIIQGAYEQYF.

The chain uses TRBV5-4 and TRBJ2-7; TRBD1 aligns across 10 bases. Germline lookup yields CDR1 SGHNT and CDR2 YYREEE (reference sequence). V dropped 3 bases and J dropped 7; count of bases not matched to a gene: 10. The CDR3 consists of 15 residues. The CDR3 coding sequence is TGTGCCAGCAGCTCGAGGACAGGGGGGGTTGGGGAGCAGTACTTC. Amino acids: CASSSRTGGVGEQYF.

This clone was counted between two and nine times. The chain's CDR3 is CASSPANIQKKQFF. DNA of the CDR3: TGTGCCAGCAGTCCCGCCAATATTCAAAAGAAGCAGTTCTTC. This sequence joins TRBV28 and TRBJ2-1, with unresolved D. From germline, CDR1 is MDHEN and CDR2 SYDVKM. The CDR3 has 14 amino acids. Trimming shortened V by 5 bases and J by 11 bases, and 19 bases separated the two germline ends.

Here the CDR3 DNA reads TGTGCCAGCAGGGATGACTGGACGTCTGAGCAGTACTTC. Translated, it gives CASRDDWTSEQYF. The rearrangement links TRBV27 to TRBJ2-7; D call uncertain. This CDR3 is built from 13 residues. V shed 6 bases and J shed 7 bases, with 16 bases lying between them. The germline CDR1 and CDR2 sequences are MNHEY and SMNVEV (reference sequence).

The V gene is TRBV7-9, the J gene TRBJ1-4; 9 bases map to TRBD1. The germline V gene encodes CDR1 SEHNR and CDR2 FQNEAQ (reference sequence). V lost 1 base and J lost 1; bases outside the gene matches: 4. This CDR3 contains 17 residues. CDR3 nucleotides: TGTGCCAGCAGCTTAGTAGGGGGACAGGGAACTAATGAAAAACTGTTTTTT. It translates to CASSLVGGQGTNEKLFF. Full variable domain (missing parts from reference TRBV7-9 and TRBJ1-4): DTGVSQNPRHKITKRGQNVTFRCDPISEHNRLYWYRQTLGQGPEFLTYFQNEAQLEKSRLLSDRFSAERPKGSFSTLEIQRTEQGDSAMYLCASSLVGGQGTNEKLFFGSGTQLSVL.

This clone was counted only a few times. The rearrangement joins TRBV7-9 to TRBJ2-1; weak D call: TRBD2 (6 bases). Trimming left V 3 bases short and J 14 bases short, with 14 bases between. CDR3 length: 12 residues. Germline lookup yields CDR1 SEHNR and CDR2 FQNEAQ (reference sequence). This CDR3 reads CASSLTNGGEFF. Here the CDR3 DNA reads TGTGCCAGCAGCTTGACGAACGGGGGAGAGTTCTTC. The full variable domain, with the rest looked up from reference TRBV7-9 and TRBJ2-1, is DTGVSQNPRHKITKRGQNVTFRCDPISEHNRLYWYRQTLGQGPEFLTYFQNEAQLEKSRLLSDRFSAERPKGSFSTLEIQRTEQGDSAMYLCASSLTNGGEFFGPGTRLTVL.

The rearrangement joins TRBV14 to TRBJ2-1, with unresolved D. Per germline, CDR1 SGHDN and CDR2 FVKESK. Trimming removed 3 bases from V and 12 bases from J, with 12 bases in between. The CDR3 has 12 residues. CDR3 DNA: TGTGCCAGCAGCCAGACGACCGCACGGCAGTTCTTC. Its protein is CASSQTTARQFF.

This clone was recorded a few times. The CDR3 DNA sequence: TGTGCCAGCAGTCCAGAGCCTAATTCACCCCTCCACTTT. Translating gives CASSPEPNSPLHF. The chain has TRBV6-4 and TRBJ1-6; the D is unclear. The V gene lost 5 bases and the J gene lost 6 bases, with 8 bases spanning the gap. The V gene's germline CDR1 is MRHNA and CDR2 SNTAGT. This CDR3 is 13 amino acids long.

This clone occurred a few times. The chain recombines TRBV7-9 with TRBJ1-1; D not certain. The CDR3 has 13 residues. V lost 5 bases and J lost 5, with 12 bases in between. Germline V gene data show CDR1 as SEHNR and CDR2 as FQNEAQ (reference sequence). CDR3 DNA: TGTGCCAGCAGCCGGACGGCAGGAACTGAAGCTTTCTTT. It yields the protein CASSRTAGTEAFF.

The J gene is TRBJ2-3, the V gene TRBV29-1; D is uncertain. The ends were cut back, 7 bases at V and 0 bases at J, with 8 bases in the middle. The CDR3 loop spans 12 amino acids. Germline V gene lookup returns CDR1 SQVTM and CDR2 ANQGSEA. The CDR3 coding sequence is TGCAGCGGGGAATTGAGCACAGATACGCAGTATTTT. Protein sequence: CSGELSTDTQYF.

The chain links TRBV6-5 to TRBJ1-2; possible D gene TRBD1, 5 bases. V was shortened by 0 bases and J by 4 bases, with 12 bases between the two germline ends. The CDR3 spans 15 residues. Germline-derived CDR1 and CDR2 are MNHEY and SVGAGI. CDR3 nucleotides: TGTGCCAGCAGTTACTCGAACGGGGGGAGCTATGGCTACACCTTC. As protein: CASSYSNGGSYGYTF.

This clone was found a few times. The chain recombines TRBV27 with TRBJ1-6, with a weak D call TRBD1 (6 bases). In germline, CDR1 is MNHEY, CDR2 SMNVEV (reference sequence). This CDR3 contains 16 residues. V lost 4 bases and J lost 7, with 17 bases in between. For the CDR3, the DNA is TGTGCCAGCAGTTCTCGCCTGGGGGCAGGGAATTCACCCCTCCACTTT. This codes for CASSSRLGAGNSPLHF.

The chain couples TRBV4-2 to TRBJ1-2; 10 positions agree with TRBD1. Per germline, CDR1 LGHNA and CDR2 YNFKEQ. CDR3 length: 16 residues. V lost 0 bases to trimming and J lost 0 bases; unmatched junction nucleotides: 1. DNA of the CDR3: TGTGCCAGCAGCCAAGAAGGGACAGGGGCTAACTATGGCTACACCTTC. Translation gives CASSQEGTGANYGYTF.

The V call is TRBV4-2, the J call TRBJ1-3, with D unresolved. Germline V gene sequence: CDR1 LGHNA, CDR2 YNFKEQ. V gave up 2 bases and J gave up 0 bases, with 11 bases separating them. CDR3 length: 16 residues. The CDR3 spells CASSQSRSDSGNTIYF. The CDR3, as DNA: TGTGCCAGCAGCCAATCACGGTCAGACTCTGGAAACACCATATATTTT.

The CDR3, as DNA: TGTGCCAGCAGTTTTGACAGGGCCTATGGCTACACCTTC. This codes for CASSFDRAYGYTF. The gene calls are TRBV2 and TRBJ1-2; 7 nucleotides agree with TRBD1. Germline CDR1 reads SNHLY; CDR2 reads FYNNEI. This CDR3 is built from 13 residues. V lost 5 bases and J lost 4; bases outside the gene matches: 4.

This clone has a single count. This sequence joins TRBV7-2 and TRBJ2-2; D gene ambiguous. The CDR3 contains 15 residues. Germline V gene lookup returns CDR1 SGHTA and CDR2 FQGNSA. V dropped 2 bases and J dropped 1 base, with 8 bases sitting between them. The chain's CDR3 is CASSLYSGNTGELFF. In DNA, the CDR3 is TGTGCCAGCAGCTTATACTCTGGGAACACCGGGGAGCTGTTTTTT.

This rearrangement joins TRBV7-2 to TRBJ2-7; 9 bases align to TRBD1. With 5 bases clipped from V and 5 bases from J, the junction kept 7 bases outside the gene matches. The CDR3 contains 14 residues. CDR1 is SGHTA, CDR2 FQGNSA, per germline. The CDR3 reads CASSKTGGLDEQYF. For the CDR3, the DNA is TGTGCCAGCAGCAAGACAGGGGGACTCGACGAGCAGTACTTC.

V and J are TRBV13 and TRBJ2-1; D not resolved. This CDR3 is built from 15 residues. Germline V gene sequence: CDR1 PRHDT, CDR2 FYEKMQ (reference sequence). V was clipped by 6 bases and J by 0 bases, with 12 bases between them. In DNA, the CDR3 is TGTGCCAGCAGTAGGTACACCAGCTCCTACAATGAGCAGTTCTTC. Translated, it gives CASSRYTSSYNEQFF.

Here the CDR3 reads CASSHDSSGNTIYF. CDR3 DNA sequence: TGTGCCAGCAGCCACGACAGCTCTGGAAACACCATATATTTT. The chain recombines TRBV5-6 with TRBJ1-3, with D possibly matching TRBD1 (5 bases). Germline CDR1 reads SGHDT; CDR2 reads YYEEEE. This CDR3 is 14 amino acids long. The V gene lost 4 bases and the J gene lost 0 bases, with 8 bases spanning the gap.

The chain employs TRBV7-8 and TRBJ1-5; 7 bases are a match to TRBD1. Germline V gives CDR1 SGHVS, CDR2 FQNEAQ. After removal of 5 bases from V and 7 bases from J, the junction contained 8 bases not matched to a gene. The CDR3 loop spans 14 amino acids. In DNA form, the CDR3 reads TGTGCCAGCAGCATCGGGACAGATTTGCAGCCCCAGCATTTT. This codes for CASSIGTDLQPQHF.

A single count supports this clone. The chain employs TRBV7-2 and TRBJ2-2; TRBD1 matches at 7 bases. Germline values: CDR1 SGHTA, CDR2 FQGNSA. Trimming removed 5 bases from V and 5 bases from J; junction bases left unmatched: 5. The CDR3 extends over 14 amino acids. Here the CDR3 reads CASSGVRGTGELFF. The DNA for the CDR3 is TGTGCCAGCAGCGGAGTCAGGGGGACCGGGGAGCTGTTTTTT. The full variable domain, with the rest looked up from reference TRBV7-2 and TRBJ2-2, is GAGVSQSPSNKVTEKGKDVELRCDPISGHTALYWYRQSLGQGLEFLIYFQGNSAPDKSGLPSDRFSAERTGGSVSTLTIQRTQQEDSAVYLCASSGVRGTGELFFGEGSRLTVL.

J is TRBJ1-2 and V is TRBV18, with D tentatively TRBD1 (5 bases). Germline CDR1 KGHSH, CDR2 LQKENI. Between the trimmed V and J ends, which lost 2 bases and 6 bases, there was a span of 13 bases. The CDR3 is made up of 14 amino acids. The CDR3 region has the DNA TGTGCCAGCTCACCAAAGCAACAGACAGATGGCTACACCTTC. It yields the protein CASSPKQQTDGYTF.

The chain links TRBV29-1 to TRBJ2-7; 9 nucleotides match TRBD1. Trimming removed 2 bases from V and 4 bases from J; junction bases left unmatched: 6. Germline V CDR1 and CDR2: SQVTM, ANQGSEA. This CDR3 is 14 amino acids long. The CDR3 coding sequence is TGCAGCGTTGAATTCGGACAGGGGTTATACGAGCAGTACTTC. It codes for CSVEFGQGLYEQYF.

The CDR3 here is CASSQGGTGREKLFF. In DNA, the CDR3 is TGTGCCAGCAGCCAAGGGGGGACAGGGCGCGAAAAACTGTTTTTT. J is TRBJ1-4 and V is TRBV4-2; TRBD1 agrees at 9 bases. The CDR3 totals 15 residues. The germline CDR1 and CDR2 sequences are LGHNA and YNFKEQ. Trimming took 1 base from V and 8 from J; bases not matched to a gene: 5.

With regard to this clone: Different DNA sequences within this sample yield the same CDR3. V and J are TRBV28 and TRBJ1-3, with TRBD1 as a possible D gene (5 bases). Germline assignment: CDR1 MDHEN and CDR2 SYDVKM. V gave up 3 bases and J gave up 5 bases, with 5 bases separating them. This CDR3 is 12 amino acids long. CDR3 in DNA: TGTGCCAGCAGTTTGGGGCGAAACACCATATATTTT. Encoded protein: CASSLGRNTIYF.

The rearrangement uses TRBV4-2 and TRBJ1-2; 10 bases match TRBD1. The CDR3 is 14 residues long. The V and J ends lost 1 base and 8 bases, in that order; junction bases with no gene match: 4. CDR1 and CDR2 from the germline V gene are LGHNA and YNFKEQ. In DNA, the CDR3 is TGTGCCAGCAGCCAAGGACAGGGGGCGGAGGGCTACACCTTC. Protein: CASSQGQGAEGYTF.

The chain joins TRBV6-4 to TRBJ2-1, with D possibly being TRBD2 (6 bases). The V end lost 3 bases, the J end lost 10 bases, and 10 bases lay between the germline ends. Germline V CDR1 and CDR2: MRHNA, SNTAGT. The CDR3 spans 12 residues. DNA for the CDR3: TGTGCCAGCAGTGATTTTAGCGGCGAGCAGTTCTTC. It encodes CASSDFSGEQFF.